The sequence of this T cell receptor (beta chain) was determined in a study of graft-versus-host responses after intestinal transplantation. Study overall: The whole recipient group had anti-thymocyte globulin induction followed by tacrolimus and steroids for around three years.

Germline lookup yields CDR1 MGHRA and CDR2 YSYEKL. V gave up 1 base and J gave up 4 bases, with 10 bases separating them. The CDR3 extends over 15 amino acids. About this clone itself: The antigen is unknown.

Profiling relied on immunoSEQ multiplex PCR, and the TCRdb table lists in-frame clones only, not all of them. The sample records about 19,000 clones, over 75% being singletons. Study-level points and caveats: Investigators detected GvH clones in recipient marrow, with some emerging earlier in ileum or blood. Early post-transplant falls in HvG clones accompanied the peak levels of circulating GvH clones.

J is TRBJ1-4 and V is TRBV4-1; D is unresolved. The sample in question was PBMCs, obtained 14 days after transplant. The receptor's source is a human patient who received an intestinal transplant, so some T cells may come from the graft donor. The CDR3, as DNA: TGCGCCAGCAGCCAAGCTAAGGGAAGTAATGAAAAACTGTTTTTT. As protein: CASSQAKGSNEKLFF.